Below, 10 T cell receptor beta chains from the same sample are listed, as sequenced in a study of technical replicates of blood from a few donors. Sequencing was performed with immunoSEQ multiplex PCR; in TCRdb, only in-frame clones are kept and a portion is missing. The sample lists around 84,000 clones, around nine tenths occurring once. Material: T cells isolated from PBMCs. These receptors all stem from a human donor in good health.

A single count supports this clone. The chain links TRBV5-1 to TRBJ2-2, with D hard to call. The V end was cut by 0 bases, the J end by 5 bases, with 8 bases between. The CDR3 totals 14 residues. CDR1 is SGHRS, CDR2 YFSETQ, per germline. CDR3 bases: TGCGCCAGCAGCTTGGGAACATGGACCGGGGAGCTGTTTTTT. It specifies CASSLGTWTGELFF.

The chain recombines TRBV7-9 with TRBJ2-4, with D possibly matching TRBD2 (5 bases). Germline CDR1 SEHNR, CDR2 FQNEAQ (reference sequence). This CDR3 has 13 residues. Trimming took off 5 bases at V and 7 bases at J, with 12 bases between the two ends. The CDR3 DNA reads TGTGCCAGCAGCCCCGAGGGTCTGAACATTCAGTACTTC. This sequence encodes CASSPEGLNIQYF.

The chain couples TRBV9 to TRBJ1-2; weak D call: TRBD1 (6 bases). The germline V and J ends were trimmed by 3 bases and 1 base, with 13 bases remaining between them. This CDR3 region has 15 residues. CDR1 and CDR2 from the germline V gene are SGDLS and YYNGEE. Written as DNA, the CDR3 is TGTGCCAGCAGCGGATACAGGGAATTTAACTATGGCTACACCTTC. This encodes CASSGYREFNYGYTF.

The chain links TRBV4-1 to TRBJ1-2; TRBD1 matches 7 bases. The CDR3 consists of 15 residues. The germline CDR1 and CDR2 sequences are MGHRA and YSYEKL. J gave up 4 bases and V 0 bases, and 5 bases lay outside the gene matches. The CDR3 DNA reads as TGCGCCAGCAGCCAAGATCGGGGGACAGTCTATGGCTACACCTTC. Amino acids: CASSQDRGTVYGYTF.

Turning to this clone: Other DNA variants within this sample encode the same CDR3. The rearrangement links TRBV19 to TRBJ2-7; TRBD1 agrees at 9 bases. There are 15 residues in the CDR3. V dropped 5 bases and J dropped 1; count of bases not matched to a gene: 6. CDR1 is LNHDA and CDR2 is SQIVND in the germline V gene (reference sequence). The CDR3 nucleotides read TGTGCCAGTAGTCCGGGGACAGGGCCTTCCTACGAGCAGTACTTC. Translated: CASSPGTGPSYEQYF. Together with reference TRBV19 and TRBJ2-7, the CDR3 gives the full variable domain: DGGITQSPKYLFRKEGQNVTLSCEQNLNHDAMYWYRQDPGQGLRLIYYSQIVNDFQKGDIAEGYSVSREKKESFPLTVTSAQKNPTAFYLCASSPGTGPSYEQYFGPGTRLTVT.

The chain joins TRBV2 to TRBJ2-2; D not certain. Germline V lookup: CDR1 SNHLY, CDR2 FYNNEI. The CDR3 length is 14 residues. V lost 3 bases and J lost 3, with 8 bases in between. The chain's CDR3 is CASSDRQDTGELFF. CDR3 nucleotides: TGTGCCAGCAGTGATCGACAAGACACCGGGGAGCTGTTTTTT.

The chain recombines TRBV6-5 with TRBJ1-2; 9 bases fit TRBD1. Per the germline V gene, CDR1 is MNHEY and CDR2 is SVGAGI. This CDR3 is 15 amino acids long. The trim removed 4 bases at V and 4 bases at J, leaving 7 bases unmatched. CDR3 loop: CASSLGGQGVYGYTF. CDR3 sequence (DNA): TGTGCCAGCAGTTTAGGGGGACAGGGCGTCTATGGCTACACCTTC.

The CDR3 DNA follows: TGTGCCAGCAGTTTGAGGCTGGTGGGTTTCGATGAGCAGTTCTTC. It yields the protein CASSLRLVGFDEQFF. This chain connects TRBV28 to TRBJ2-1; D unclear. The V gene's germline CDR1 is MDHEN and CDR2 SYDVKM. The CDR3 has 15 residues. V lost 3 bases, J lost 8 bases, and 17 bases lay in between. The entire variable domain, with the rest obtained from reference TRBV28 and TRBJ2-1, is as follows: DVKVTQSSRYLVKRTGEKVFLECVQDMDHENMFWYRQDPGLGLRLIYFSYDVKMKEKGDIPEGYSVSREKKERFSLILESASTNQTSMYLCASSLRLVGFDEQFFGPGTRLTVL.

The genes are TRBV19 and TRBJ2-3, with 8 bases identical to TRBD1. The germline V gene encodes CDR1 LNHDA and CDR2 SQIVND (reference sequence). V trimming: 9 bases; J trimming: 2 bases; junction bases outside the gene matches: 4. This CDR3 is built from 13 residues. CDR3 nucleotides: TGTGCCAGCAAGGACAGGGCCACAGATACGCAGTATTTT. Protein sequence: CASKDRATDTQYF.

The CDR3 is CASSPRGGTRDTEAFF. Here the CDR3 DNA reads TGCGCCAGCAGCCCTCGGGGGGGGACCCGGGACACTGAAGCTTTCTTT. The V gene is TRBV5-1, the J gene TRBJ1-1, with D tentatively TRBD1 (5 bases). The CDR3 consists of 16 residues. Germline V gives CDR1 SGHRS, CDR2 YFSETQ. V dropped 4 bases and J dropped 3 bases, with 19 bases sitting between them. Based on the CDR3 plus reference TRBV5-1 and TRBJ1-1, the full variable domain is KAGVTQTPRYLIKTRGQQVTLSCSPISGHRSVSWYQQTPGQGLQFLFEYFSETQRNKGNFPGRFSGRQFSNSRSEMNVSTLELGDSALYLCASSPRGGTRDTEAFFGQGTRLTVV.